Following are 5 T cell receptor beta chains from one sample sequenced in a study of metastatic and nonmetastatic thyroid tumors. Thyroid surgery was preceded by no treatment in any patient. TCRdb re-called clones via MiXCR from the PCR reads. The data contain under 30,000 clones, under 25% of them seen just once; the ten biggest clones take up approximately 2.3%. Sequencing input: blood. The receptors originated from a female donor with papillary thyroid cancer or a benign thyroid nodule (not recorded which). Some clones in this sample may be carry-over from other donors' samples.

The sample holds many counts of this clone. The J gene is TRBJ2-4, the V gene TRBV4-1, with TRBD2 identical over 12 bases. Trimming cost V 4 bases and J 10 bases; bases outside gene matches: 11. Germline V gene lookup returns CDR1 MGHRA and CDR2 YSYEKL. The CDR3 runs 16 residues. CDR3 loop: CASSPLLAGGRDIQYF. CDR3 DNA: TGCGCCAGCAGCCCCCTCCTAGCGGGAGGGAGGGATATTCAGTACTTC.

The table lists this clone with many counts. The chain uses TRBV5-6 and TRBJ2-3; D ambiguous. Germline lookup yields CDR1 SGHDT and CDR2 YYEEEE. With 1 base removed from V and 6 bases from J, the gap between germline ends came to 21 bases. The CDR3 totals 17 residues. The CDR3 sequence: CASSLSVAGWALDTQYF. CDR3 DNA sequence: TGTGCCAGCAGCTTGTCCGTCGCAGGCTGGGCCCTGGATACGCAGTATTTT.

This clone has ten or more counts. V gene TRBV5-6 combines with J gene TRBJ2-7; 7 nucleotides match TRBD1. The V gene's germline CDR1 is SGHDT and CDR2 YYEEEE. V gave up 3 bases and J gave up 3 bases; unmatched junction bases: 9. The CDR3 has 15 amino acids. CDR3 protein: CASSYDRDPYYEQYF. Here the CDR3 DNA reads TGTGCCAGCAGCTACGACAGGGACCCCTACTACGAGCAGTACTTC.

This clone was recorded many times. The genes are TRBV27 and TRBJ2-2, with D maybe TRBD1 (6 bases). The ends were cut back, 10 bases at V and 5 bases at J, with 17 bases in the middle. Germline values: CDR1 MNHEY, CDR2 SMNVEV (reference sequence). The CDR3 extends over 14 amino acids. CDR3 bases: TGTGCCACCCGTCGGGACACCGGAACCGGGGAGCTGTTTTTT. This gives the protein CATRRDTGTGELFF.

This clone was seen ten or more times. The V gene is TRBV29-1, the J gene TRBJ2-3; tentative D call: TRBD2 (5 bases). The length of the CDR3 is 15 residues. The V gene lost 3 bases and the J gene lost 6 bases, with 19 bases spanning the gap. CDR1 and CDR2 from the germline V gene are SQVTM and ANQGSEA. The CDR3 nucleotides are TGCAGCGTTGATACGGCGTGGAGGCTGGCGGATACGCAGTATTTT. The encoded protein is CSVDTAWRLADTQYF.